This T cell receptor beta chain came from a study of T-cell memory formation after mild COVID-19. The wider study: Clusters of TCRs were largely donor specific.

In TCRdb, the 5' RACE reads were re-called with MiXCR into one record per CDR3 protein. This table has hundreds of thousands of distinct CDR3 sequences, roughly 8.2% appearing once. Concerning this clonotype: As yet, its antigen is unknown.

Study observations and caveats: Cross-reactive memory appears to have joined, as suggested by some responding clones showing up in pre-infection memory. Contracting CD8+ clones were enriched in EMRA, CD4+ mainly in CM and EM. CD4+ bias marked clones expanding day 15 to 37, unlike balanced contracting clones.

The junction had 16 bases not matched to a gene; V was cut back by 4 bases and J by 6 bases. CDR1 and CDR2 from the germline V gene are SGDLS and YYNGEE. The CDR3 has 17 residues. The rearrangement joins TRBV9 to TRBJ2-3, with 8 bases identical to TRBD2. The sample was PBMCs or a T cell subset sorted from them (not recorded which). The sequence was obtained from a man between 18 and 35 years old who had mild COVID-19 (a few samples of this study predate the infection). Cell type and time point are not known. The CDR3 here is CASSRPGLEGFGDTQYF. CDR3 nucleotides: TGTGCCAGCAGCCGACCGGGACTAGAAGGGTTCGGGGATACGCAGTATTTT.